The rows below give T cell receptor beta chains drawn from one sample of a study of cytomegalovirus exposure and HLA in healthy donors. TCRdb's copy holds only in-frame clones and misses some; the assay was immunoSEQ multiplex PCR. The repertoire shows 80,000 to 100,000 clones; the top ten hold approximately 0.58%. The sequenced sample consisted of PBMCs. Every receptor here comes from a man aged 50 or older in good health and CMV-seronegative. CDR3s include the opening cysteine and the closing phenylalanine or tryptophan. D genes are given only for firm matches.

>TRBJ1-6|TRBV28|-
CAIETGVGSPLHF
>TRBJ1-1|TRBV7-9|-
CASSGEQGMNTEAFF
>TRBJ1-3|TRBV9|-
CASSSDRTRGNTIYF
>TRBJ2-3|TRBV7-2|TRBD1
CASSFNSGGTPYTQYF
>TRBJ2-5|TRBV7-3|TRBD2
CASSVRGGTETQYF
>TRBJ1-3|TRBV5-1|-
CASSLGRNSGNTIYF
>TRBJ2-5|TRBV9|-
CASSLRSDKETQYF
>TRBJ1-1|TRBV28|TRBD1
CASSTPGQGRNTEAFF
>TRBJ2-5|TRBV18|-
CASSLAREETQYF
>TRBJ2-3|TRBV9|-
CASSVGRGSNTDTQYF
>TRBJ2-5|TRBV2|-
CASRGGGETQYF
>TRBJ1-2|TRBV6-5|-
CASWGRVYGYTF
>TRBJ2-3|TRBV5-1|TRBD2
CASSWAGSGGITQYF
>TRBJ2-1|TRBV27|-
CASSPRRRSNEQFF
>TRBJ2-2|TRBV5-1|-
CASSPDSYTGELFF
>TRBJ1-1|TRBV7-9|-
CASPPGPETGQFLSTEAFF
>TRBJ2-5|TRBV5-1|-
CASSLAGMSSETQYF
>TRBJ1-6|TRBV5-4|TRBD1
CASSLDSTGGSYNSPLHF
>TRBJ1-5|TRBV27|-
CASSLLGQPQHF
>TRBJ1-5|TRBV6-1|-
CASSDRVSGNQPQHF